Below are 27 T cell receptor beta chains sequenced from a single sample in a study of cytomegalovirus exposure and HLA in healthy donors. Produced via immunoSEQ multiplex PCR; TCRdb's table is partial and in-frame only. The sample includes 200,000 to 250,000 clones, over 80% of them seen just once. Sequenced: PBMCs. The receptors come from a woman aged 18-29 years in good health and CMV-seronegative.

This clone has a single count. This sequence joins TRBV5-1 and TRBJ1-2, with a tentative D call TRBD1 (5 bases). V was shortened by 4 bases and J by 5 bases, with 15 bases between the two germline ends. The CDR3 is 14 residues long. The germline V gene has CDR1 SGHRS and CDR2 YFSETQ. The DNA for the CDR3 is TGCGCCAGCAGCCTTACGACAGCGTCTTATGGCTACACCTTC. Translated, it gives CASSLTTASYGYTF.

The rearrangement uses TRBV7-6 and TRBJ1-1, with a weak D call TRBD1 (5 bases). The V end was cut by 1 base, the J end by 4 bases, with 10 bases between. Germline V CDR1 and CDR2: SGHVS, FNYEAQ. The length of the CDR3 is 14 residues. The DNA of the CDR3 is TGTGCCAGCAGCTTAGGGGTGGGGGTCACTGAAGCTTTCTTT. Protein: CASSLGVGVTEAFF.

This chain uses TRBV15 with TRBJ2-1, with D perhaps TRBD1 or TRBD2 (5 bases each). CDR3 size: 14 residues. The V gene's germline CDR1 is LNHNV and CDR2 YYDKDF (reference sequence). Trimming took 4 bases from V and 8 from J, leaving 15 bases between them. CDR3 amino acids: CATSKRVGTDEQFF. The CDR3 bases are TGTGCCACCAGCAAACGAGTGGGGACGGATGAGCAGTTCTTC.

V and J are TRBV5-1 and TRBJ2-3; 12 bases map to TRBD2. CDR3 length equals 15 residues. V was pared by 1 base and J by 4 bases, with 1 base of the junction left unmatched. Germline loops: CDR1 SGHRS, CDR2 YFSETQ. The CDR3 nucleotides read TGCGCCAGCAGCTTGTCTAGCGGGGGGGCAGATACGCAGTATTTT. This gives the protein CASSLSSGGADTQYF.

The CDR3 region is CASSPYGAGETQYF. In nucleotides, the CDR3 is TGTGCCAGCAGCCCCTACGGAGCTGGAGAGACCCAGTACTTC. The chain recombines TRBV6-4 with TRBJ2-5; unclear D gene. V was pared by 6 bases and J by 4 bases, with 15 bases between. The CDR3 covers 14 residues. Germline V gives CDR1 MRHNA, CDR2 SNTAGT.

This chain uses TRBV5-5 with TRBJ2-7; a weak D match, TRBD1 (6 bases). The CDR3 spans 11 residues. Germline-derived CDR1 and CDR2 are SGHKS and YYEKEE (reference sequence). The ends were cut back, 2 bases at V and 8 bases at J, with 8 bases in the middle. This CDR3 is CASSFRGQQYF. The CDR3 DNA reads TGTGCCAGCAGCTTCAGGGGCCAGCAGTACTTC. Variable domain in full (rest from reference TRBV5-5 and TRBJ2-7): DAGVTQSPTHLIKTRGQQVTLRCSPISGHKSVSWYQQVLGQGPQFIFQYYEKEERGRGNFPDRFSARQFPNYSSELNVNALLLGDSALYLCASSFRGQQYFGPGTRLTVT.

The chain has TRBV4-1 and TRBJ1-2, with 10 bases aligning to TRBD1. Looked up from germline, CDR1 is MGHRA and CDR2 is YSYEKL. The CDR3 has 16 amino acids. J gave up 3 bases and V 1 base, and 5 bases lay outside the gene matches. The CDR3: CASSQVGGQGYYGYTF. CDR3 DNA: TGCGCCAGCAGCCAAGTTGGGGGACAGGGGTACTATGGCTACACCTTC.

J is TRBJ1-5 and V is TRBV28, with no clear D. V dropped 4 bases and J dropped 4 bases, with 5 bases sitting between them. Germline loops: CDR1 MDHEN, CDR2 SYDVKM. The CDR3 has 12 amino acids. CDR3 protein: CASSYFNQPQHF. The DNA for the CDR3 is TGTGCCAGCAGTTACTTTAATCAGCCCCAGCATTTT.

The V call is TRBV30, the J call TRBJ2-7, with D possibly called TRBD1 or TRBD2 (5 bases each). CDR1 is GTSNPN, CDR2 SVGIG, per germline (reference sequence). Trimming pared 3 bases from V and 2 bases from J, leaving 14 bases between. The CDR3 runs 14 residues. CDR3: CAWSLGQGAYEQYF. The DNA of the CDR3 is TGTGCCTGGAGCCTGGGTCAGGGAGCCTACGAGCAGTACTTC.

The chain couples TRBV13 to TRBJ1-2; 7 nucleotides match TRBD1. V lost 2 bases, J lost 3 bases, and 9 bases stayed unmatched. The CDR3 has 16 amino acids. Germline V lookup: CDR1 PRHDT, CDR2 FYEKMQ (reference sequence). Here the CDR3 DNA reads TGTGCCAGCAGCTTACTCGTAGAGGGGGCGGACTATGGCTACACCTTC. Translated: CASSLLVEGADYGYTF.

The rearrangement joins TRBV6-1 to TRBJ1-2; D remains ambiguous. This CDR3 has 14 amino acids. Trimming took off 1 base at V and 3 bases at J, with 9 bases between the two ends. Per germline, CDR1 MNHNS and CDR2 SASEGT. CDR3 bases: TGTGCCAGCAGTGAAGGGTCCTGGGACTATGGCTACACCTTC. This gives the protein CASSEGSWDYGYTF.

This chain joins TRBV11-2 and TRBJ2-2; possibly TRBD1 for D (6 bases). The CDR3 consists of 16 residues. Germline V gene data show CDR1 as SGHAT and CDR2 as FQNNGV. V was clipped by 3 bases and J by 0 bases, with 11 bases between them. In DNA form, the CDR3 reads TGTGCCAGCAGCTTCCGGGACACCGCGAACACCGGGGAGCTGTTTTTT. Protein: CASSFRDTANTGELFF.

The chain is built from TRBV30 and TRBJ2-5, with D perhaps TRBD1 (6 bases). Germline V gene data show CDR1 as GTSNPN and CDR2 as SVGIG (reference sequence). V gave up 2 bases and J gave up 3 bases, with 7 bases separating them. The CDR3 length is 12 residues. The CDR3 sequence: CAWSPGEETQYF. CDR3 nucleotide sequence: TGTGCCTGGAGTCCAGGGGAAGAGACCCAGTACTTC.

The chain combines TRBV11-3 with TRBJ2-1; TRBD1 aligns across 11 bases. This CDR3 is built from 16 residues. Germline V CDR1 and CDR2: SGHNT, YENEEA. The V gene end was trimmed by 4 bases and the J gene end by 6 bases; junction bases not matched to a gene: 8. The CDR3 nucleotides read TGTGCCAGCAGCTCGATAGGGACAGGGGGGGGCAATGAGCAGTTCTTC. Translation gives CASSSIGTGGGNEQFF.

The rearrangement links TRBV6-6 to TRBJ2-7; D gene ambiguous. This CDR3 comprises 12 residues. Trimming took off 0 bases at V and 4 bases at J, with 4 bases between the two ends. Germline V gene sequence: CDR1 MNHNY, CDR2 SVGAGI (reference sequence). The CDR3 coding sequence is TGTGCCAGCAGTTACTCTAATTACGAGCAGTACTTC. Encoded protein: CASSYSNYEQYF.

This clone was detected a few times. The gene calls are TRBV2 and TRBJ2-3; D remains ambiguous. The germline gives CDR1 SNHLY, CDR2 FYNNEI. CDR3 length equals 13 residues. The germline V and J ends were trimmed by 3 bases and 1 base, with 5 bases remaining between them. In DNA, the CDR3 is TGTGCCAGCAGTGAGGTCGGCACAGATACGCAGTATTTT. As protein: CASSEVGTDTQYF.

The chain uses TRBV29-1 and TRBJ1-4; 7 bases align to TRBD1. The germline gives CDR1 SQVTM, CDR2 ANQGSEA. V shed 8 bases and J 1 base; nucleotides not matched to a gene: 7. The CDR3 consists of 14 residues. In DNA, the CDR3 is TGCAGCATATCAAACAGGGGAACTAATGAAAAACTGTTTTTT. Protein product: CSISNRGTNEKLFF.

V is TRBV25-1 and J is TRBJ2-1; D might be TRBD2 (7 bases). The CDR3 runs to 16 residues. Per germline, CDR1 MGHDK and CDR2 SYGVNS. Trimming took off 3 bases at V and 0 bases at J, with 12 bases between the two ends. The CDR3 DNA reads TGTGCCAGCAGTGAGGGGGGCGGGAGCTCCTACAATGAGCAGTTCTTC. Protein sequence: CASSEGGGSSYNEQFF. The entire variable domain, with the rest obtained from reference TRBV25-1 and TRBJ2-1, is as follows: EADIYQTPRYLVIGTGKKITLECSQTMGHDKMYWYQQDPGMELHLIHYSYGVNSTEKGDLSSESTVSRIRTEHFPLTLESARPSHTSQYLCASSEGGGSSYNEQFFGPGTRLTVL.

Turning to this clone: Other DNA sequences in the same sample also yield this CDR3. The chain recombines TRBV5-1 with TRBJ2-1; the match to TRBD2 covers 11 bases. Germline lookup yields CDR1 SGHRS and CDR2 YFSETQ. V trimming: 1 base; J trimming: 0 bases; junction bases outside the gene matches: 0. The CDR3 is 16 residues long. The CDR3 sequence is CASSLLAGGSYNEQFF. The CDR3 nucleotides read TGCGCCAGCAGCTTGCTAGCGGGAGGCTCCTACAATGAGCAGTTCTTC.

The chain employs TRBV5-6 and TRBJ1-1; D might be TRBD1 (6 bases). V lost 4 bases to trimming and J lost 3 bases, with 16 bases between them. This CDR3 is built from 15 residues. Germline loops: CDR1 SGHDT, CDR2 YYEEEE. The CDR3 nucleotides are TGTGCCAGCAGCCCCCTGCAGGGGACATACACTGAAGCTTTCTTT. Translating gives CASSPLQGTYTEAFF.

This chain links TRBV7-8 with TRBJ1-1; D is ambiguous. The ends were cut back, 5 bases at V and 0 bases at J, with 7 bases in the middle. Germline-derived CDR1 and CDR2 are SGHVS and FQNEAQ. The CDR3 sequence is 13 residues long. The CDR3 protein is CASSPFMNTEAFF. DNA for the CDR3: TGTGCCAGCAGCCCCTTCATGAACACTGAAGCTTTCTTT.

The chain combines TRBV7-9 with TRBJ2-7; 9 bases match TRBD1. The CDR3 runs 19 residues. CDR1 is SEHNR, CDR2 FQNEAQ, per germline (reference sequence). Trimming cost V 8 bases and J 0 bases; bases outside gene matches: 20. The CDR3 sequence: CASEGVSDRGSTSSYEQYF. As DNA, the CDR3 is TGTGCCAGCGAGGGGGTTTCCGACAGGGGGTCCACTAGCTCCTACGAGCAGTACTTC.

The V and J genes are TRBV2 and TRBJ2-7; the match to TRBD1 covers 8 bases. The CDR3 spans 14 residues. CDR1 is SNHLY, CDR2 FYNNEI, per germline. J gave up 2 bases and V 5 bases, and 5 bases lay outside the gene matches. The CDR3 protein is CASSRQGSTYEQYF. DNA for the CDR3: TGTGCCAGCAGTAGACAGGGGTCCACCTACGAGCAGTACTTC.

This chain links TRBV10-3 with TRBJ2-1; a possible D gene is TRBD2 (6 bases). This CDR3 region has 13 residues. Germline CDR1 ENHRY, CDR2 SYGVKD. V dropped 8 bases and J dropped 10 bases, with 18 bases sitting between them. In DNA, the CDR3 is TGTGCCATCCTAGCCTCCTCGGGGGAGGAGCAGTTCTTC. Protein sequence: CAILASSGEEQFF.

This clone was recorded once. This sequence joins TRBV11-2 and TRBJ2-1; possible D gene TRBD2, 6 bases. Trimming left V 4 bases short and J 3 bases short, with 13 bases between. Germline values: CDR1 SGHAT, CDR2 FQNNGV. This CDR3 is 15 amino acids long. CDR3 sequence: CASSSEGGYYNEQFF. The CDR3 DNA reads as TGTGCCAGCAGCTCGGAGGGCGGCTACTACAATGAGCAGTTCTTC. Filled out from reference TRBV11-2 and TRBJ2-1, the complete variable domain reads EAGVAQSPRYKIIEKRQSVAFWCNPISGHATLYWYQQILGQGPKLLIQFQNNGVVDDSQLPKDRFSAERLKGVDSTLKIQPAKLEDSAVYLCASSSEGGYYNEQFFGPGTRLTVL.

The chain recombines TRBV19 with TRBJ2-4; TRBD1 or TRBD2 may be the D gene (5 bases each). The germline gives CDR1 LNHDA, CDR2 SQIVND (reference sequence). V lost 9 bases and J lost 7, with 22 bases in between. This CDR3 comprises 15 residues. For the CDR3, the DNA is TGTGCCAGCTTGGGTGCTCCGGGGCCCAGGAACATTCAGTACTTC. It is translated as CASLGAPGPRNIQYF.

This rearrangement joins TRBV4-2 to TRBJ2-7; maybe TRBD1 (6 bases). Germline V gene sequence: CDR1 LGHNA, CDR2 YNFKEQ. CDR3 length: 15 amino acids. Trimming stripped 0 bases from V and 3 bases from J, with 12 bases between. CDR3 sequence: CASSQEVADSYEQYF. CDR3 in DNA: TGTGCCAGCAGCCAAGAGGTCGCGGACAGCTACGAGCAGTACTTC.